This TCR beta chain was captured in a study of blood T cell repertoires in COVID-19. The overall study: The study drew acute and convalescent COVID-19 samples from the United States, Italy and Spain. The analysed material was cDNA or gDNA that came from T cells, B-cell-depleted T cells, or PBMCs.

In the original processing: From reference gene primer amplification, estimates of nucleated cell counts were derived. The data were produced by immunoSEQ multiplex PCR, yet TCRdb's version contains in-frame clones alone and is incomplete. The V and J calls and the clone size are those of that table, but D and trimming were determined from the DNA. The table lists 150,000 to 200,000 clones, 81% of them singletons, with approximately 9.9% in the top ten. This CDR3 region has 14 residues. V gave up 3 bases and J gave up 6 bases; unmatched junction bases: 7. CDR1 SGHAT and CDR2 FQDESV come from the germline V gene (reference sequence).

Specimen: peripheral blood. The chain joins TRBV11-1 to TRBJ2-7; 8 bases are shared with TRBD2. The sequence was collected from a man in his 60s with active or convalescent COVID-19. For the CDR3, the DNA is TGTGCCAGCAGCTTGGCGGGGGGAACGAGCGAGCAGTACTTC. Protein product: CASSLAGGTSEQYF.